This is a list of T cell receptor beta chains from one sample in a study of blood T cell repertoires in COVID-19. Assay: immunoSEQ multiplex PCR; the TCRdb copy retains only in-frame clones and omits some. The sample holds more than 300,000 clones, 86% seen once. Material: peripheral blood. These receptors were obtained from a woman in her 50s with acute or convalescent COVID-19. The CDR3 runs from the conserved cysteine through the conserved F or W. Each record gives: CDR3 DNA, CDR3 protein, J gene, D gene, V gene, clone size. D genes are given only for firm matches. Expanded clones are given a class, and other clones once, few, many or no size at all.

DNA: TGTGCCAGTAGTATAGGAGGGATAGGCACAGATACGCAGTATTTT; CDR3: CASSIGGIGTDTQYF; J: TRBJ2-3; D: .; V: TRBV19; size: .
DNA: TGCAGTGCAATAGGGGTTGGCTACACCTTC; CDR3: CSAIGVGYTF; J: TRBJ1-2; D: .; V: TRBV20-1; size: .
DNA: TGTGCCAGCAGTTCCCGGACAGGGCGGGGCACTGAAGCTTTCTTT; CDR3: CASSSRTGRGTEAFF; J: TRBJ1-1; D: TRBD1; V: TRBV6-1; size: .
DNA: TGCGCCAGCAGCCCAGGGACTAGCGGGATTAATGAGCAGTTCTTC; CDR3: CASSPGTSGINEQFF; J: TRBJ2-1; D: TRBD2; V: TRBV5-1; size: .
DNA: TGTGCCAGCAGTAGGAACGGGTACTATGGCTACACCTTC; CDR3: CASSRNGYYGYTF; J: TRBJ1-2; D: .; V: TRBV2; size: .
DNA: TGTGCCAGTAGTAGCGTTACTGCCAGCAATCAGCCCCAGCATTTT; CDR3: CASSSVTASNQPQHF; J: TRBJ1-5; D: .; V: TRBV19; size: .
DNA: TGTGCCAGCAGAGGACAGGGAGCCGAGCAGTACTTC; CDR3: CASRGQGAEQYF; J: TRBJ2-7; D: TRBD1; V: TRBV27; size: .
DNA: TGTGCCAGCAGCCAAGAGAGGCGGGGATCGTTCTTC; CDR3: CASSQERRGSFF; J: TRBJ2-1; D: .; V: TRBV14; size: once
DNA: TGTGCCAGCAGCTTAGGGGGGGGTCAAGAGACCCAGTACTTC; CDR3: CASSLGGGQETQYF; J: TRBJ2-5; D: TRBD2; V: TRBV7-8; size: .
DNA: TGTGCCATCAGTGATTCGGGGAATTTCAAAAACATTCAGTACTTC; CDR3: CAISDSGNFKNIQYF; J: TRBJ2-4; D: .; V: TRBV10-3; size: .
DNA: TGTGCCAGCAGCGAACTTCTAGCGGCGCGGCTGTTTTTT; CDR3: CASSELLAARLFF; J: TRBJ2-2; D: TRBD2; V: TRBV7-6; size: .
DNA: TGCAGCGTTCTTAAACTAGCGCGCAATTCCTACGAGCAGTACTTC; CDR3: CSVLKLARNSYEQYF; J: TRBJ2-7; D: TRBD2; V: TRBV29-1; size: .
DNA: TGTGCCAGCAGCCCCAGGACACCAGGCAATCAGCCCCAGCATTTT; CDR3: CASSPRTPGNQPQHF; J: TRBJ1-5; D: .; V: TRBV7-2; size: .
DNA: TGTGCCAGCAGCTTGAGACTAGCGGACACCGGGGAGCTGTTTTTT; CDR3: CASSLRLADTGELFF; J: TRBJ2-2; D: TRBD2; V: TRBV5-4; size: .
DNA: TGCGCCAGCAGCTTGGACAGTCCCCATCAGCCCCAGCATTTT; CDR3: CASSLDSPHQPQHF; J: TRBJ1-5; D: .; V: TRBV5-1; size: .
DNA: TGTGCCTGGAGTGTTGGGACAGAAGAGACCCAGTACTTC; CDR3: CAWSVGTEETQYF; J: TRBJ2-5; D: TRBD1; V: TRBV30; size: .
DNA: TGTGCCACCAGTGAGTTCAACAATGAGCAGTTCTTC; CDR3: CATSEFNNEQFF; J: TRBJ2-1; D: .; V: TRBV24-1; size: .
DNA: TGTGCCAGCAGCTTAGCGCCCGGGTCAGGCTACACCTTC; CDR3: CASSLAPGSGYTF; J: TRBJ1-2; D: .; V: TRBV7-2; size: .
DNA: TGTGCCACCAGCAGAGATCGTGGTGGCAGGGGGGAGGATGGCTACACCTTC; CDR3: CATSRDRGGRGEDGYTF; J: TRBJ1-2; D: TRBD1; V: TRBV15; size: .
DNA: TGTGCCAGCAGTTTATCCCTAGCGGGAGTCTACGAGCAGTACTTC; CDR3: CASSLSLAGVYEQYF; J: TRBJ2-7; D: TRBD2; V: TRBV27; size: .